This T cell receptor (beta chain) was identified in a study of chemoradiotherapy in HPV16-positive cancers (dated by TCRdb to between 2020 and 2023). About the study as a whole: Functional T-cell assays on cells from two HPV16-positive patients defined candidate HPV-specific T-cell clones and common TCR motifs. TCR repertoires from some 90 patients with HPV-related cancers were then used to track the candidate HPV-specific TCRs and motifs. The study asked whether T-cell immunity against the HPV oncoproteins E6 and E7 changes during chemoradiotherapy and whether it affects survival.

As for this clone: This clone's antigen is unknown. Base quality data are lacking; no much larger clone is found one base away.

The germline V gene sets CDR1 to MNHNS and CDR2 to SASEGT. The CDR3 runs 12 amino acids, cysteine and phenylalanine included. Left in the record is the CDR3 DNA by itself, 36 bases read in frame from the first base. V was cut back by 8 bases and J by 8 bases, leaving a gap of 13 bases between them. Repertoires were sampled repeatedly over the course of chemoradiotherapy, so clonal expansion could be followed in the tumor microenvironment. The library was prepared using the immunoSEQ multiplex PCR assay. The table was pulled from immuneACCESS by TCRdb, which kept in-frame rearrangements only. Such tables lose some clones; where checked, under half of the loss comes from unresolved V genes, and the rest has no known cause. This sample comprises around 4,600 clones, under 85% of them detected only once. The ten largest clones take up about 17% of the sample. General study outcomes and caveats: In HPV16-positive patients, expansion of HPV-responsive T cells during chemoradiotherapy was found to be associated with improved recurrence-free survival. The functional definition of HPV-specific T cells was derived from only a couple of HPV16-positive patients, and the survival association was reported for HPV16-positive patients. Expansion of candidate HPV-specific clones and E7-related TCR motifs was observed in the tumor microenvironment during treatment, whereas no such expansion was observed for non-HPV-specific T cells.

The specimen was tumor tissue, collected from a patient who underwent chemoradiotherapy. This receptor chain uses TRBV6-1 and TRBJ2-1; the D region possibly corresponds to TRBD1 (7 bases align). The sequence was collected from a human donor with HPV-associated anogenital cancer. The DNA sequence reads TGTGCCAGCGGCGACAGGGAGGATGAGCAGTTCTTC. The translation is CASGDREDEQFF.